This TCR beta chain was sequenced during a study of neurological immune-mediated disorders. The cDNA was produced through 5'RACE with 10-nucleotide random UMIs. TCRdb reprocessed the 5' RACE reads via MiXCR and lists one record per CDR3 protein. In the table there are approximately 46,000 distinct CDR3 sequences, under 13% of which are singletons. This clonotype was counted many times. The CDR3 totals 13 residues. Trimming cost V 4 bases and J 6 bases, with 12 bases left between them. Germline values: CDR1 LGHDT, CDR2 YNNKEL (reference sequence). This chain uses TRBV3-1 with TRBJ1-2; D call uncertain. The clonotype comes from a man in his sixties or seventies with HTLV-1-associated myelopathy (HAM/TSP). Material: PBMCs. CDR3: CASSPVRSDGYTF. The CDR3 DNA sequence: TGTGCCAGCAGCCCCGTCCGTTCCGATGGCTACACCTTC.